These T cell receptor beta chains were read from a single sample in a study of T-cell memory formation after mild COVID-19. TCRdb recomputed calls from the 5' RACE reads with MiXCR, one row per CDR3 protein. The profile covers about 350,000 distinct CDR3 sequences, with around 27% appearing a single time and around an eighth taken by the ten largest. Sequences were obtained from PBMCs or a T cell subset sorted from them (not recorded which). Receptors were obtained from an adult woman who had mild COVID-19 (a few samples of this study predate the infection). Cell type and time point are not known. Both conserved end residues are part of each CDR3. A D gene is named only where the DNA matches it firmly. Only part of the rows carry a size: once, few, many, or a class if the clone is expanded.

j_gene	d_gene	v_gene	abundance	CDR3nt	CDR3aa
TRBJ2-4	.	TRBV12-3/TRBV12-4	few	TGTGCCAGCAGTTTGGTCCCCCTCCTTACAGGGATGAGAAGGGTCAAAAACATTCAGTACTTC	CASSLVPLLTGMRRVKNIQYF
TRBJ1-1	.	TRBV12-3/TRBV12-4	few	TGTGCCAGCAGCCCCGAGGGGGTTTACACTGAAGCTTTCTTT	CASSPEGVYTEAFF
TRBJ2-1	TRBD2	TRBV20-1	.	TGCAGTGCCGTAGCGGGAGTTTTTGAGCAGTTCTTC	CSAVAGVFEQFF
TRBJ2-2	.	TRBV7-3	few	TGTGCCAGCAGCTTAAGCCAGGGAGTCACCGGGGAGCTGTTTTTT	CASSLSQGVTGELFF
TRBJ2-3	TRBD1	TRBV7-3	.	TGTGCCAGCAAAACGACAGGGGGCTCAGATACGCAGTATTTT	CASKTTGGSDTQYF
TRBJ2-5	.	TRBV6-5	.	TGTGCCAGCAGTTACGGGACATCTAGGATGGAGACCCAGTACTTC	CASSYGTSRMETQYF
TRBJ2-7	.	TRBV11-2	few	TGTGCCAGCAGCTTAGTTCGCGGAAGCGGTTACGAGCAGTACTTC	CASSLVRGSGYEQYF
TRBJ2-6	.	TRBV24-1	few	TGTGCCACCAGTGAAGGGGGGCAGACTGGGGCCAACGTCCTGACTTTC	CATSEGGQTGANVLTF
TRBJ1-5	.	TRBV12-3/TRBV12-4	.	TGTGCCAGCAGTCTGGTAAATCAGCCCCAGCATTTT	CASSLVNQPQHF
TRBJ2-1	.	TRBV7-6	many	TGTGCCAGCAGCTTAGGCAACAACAATGAGCAGTTCTTC	CASSLGNNNEQFF
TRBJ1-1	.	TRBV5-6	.	TGTGCCAGCAGCTTAGGTAGCACAGCTGAAGCTTTCTTT	CASSLGSTAEAFF
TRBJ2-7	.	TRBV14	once	TGTGCCAGCATCCAGTACTGGAGCTCCTACGAGCAGTACTTC	CASIQYWSSYEQYF
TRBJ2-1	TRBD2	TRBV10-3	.	TGTGCCATCAGTGAGTCGGGACTAGCGGGAGTAGAGAATGAGCAGTTCTTC	CAISESGLAGVENEQFF
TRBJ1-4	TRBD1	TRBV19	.	TGTGCCAGTAGCGTGACAGGGGGACATGAAAAACTGTTTTTT	CASSVTGGHEKLFF
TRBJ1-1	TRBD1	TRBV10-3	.	TGTGCCATCAGACAGACAGGGATGGGCACTGAAGCTTTCTTT	CAIRQTGMGTEAFF
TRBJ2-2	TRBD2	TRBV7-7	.	TGTGCCAGCAGCTTAGCGTACAAGCGGGGGATGAACACCGGGGAGCTGTTTTTT	CASSLAYKRGMNTGELFF
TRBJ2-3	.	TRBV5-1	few	TGCGCCAGCAGCTTGGTGGTAGGGGGCACAGATACGCAGTATTTT	CASSLVVGGTDTQYF
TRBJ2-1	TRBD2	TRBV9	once	TGTGCCAGCAGCCCTGAGGGGAGGGCCCCCATTGAGCAGTTCTTC	CASSPEGRAPIEQFF
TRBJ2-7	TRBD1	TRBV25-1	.	TGTGCCAGCAGTGGAACCGGGACAGGGCACTACGAGCAGTACTTC	CASSGTGTGHYEQYF
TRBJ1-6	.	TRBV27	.	TGTGCCAGCAGTTTTGTTCTTGCGGCAATCGGACATTCACCCCTCCACTTT	CASSFVLAAIGHSPLHF
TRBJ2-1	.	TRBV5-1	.	TGCGCCAGCAGCCGCTACAGTGGAAATGAGCAGTTCTTC	CASSRYSGNEQFF
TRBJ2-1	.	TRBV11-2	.	TGTGCCAGCAGCTTAGGACTAGGTGACTACAATGAGCAGTTCTTC	CASSLGLGDYNEQFF
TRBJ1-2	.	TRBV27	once	TGTGCCAGCAGTGCAGGACGGCGAGGACTATATGGCTACACCTTC	CASSAGRRGLYGYTF
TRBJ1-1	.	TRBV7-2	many	TGTGCCAGCAGCCATGACAGGCTGAACACTGAAGCTTTCTTT	CASSHDRLNTEAFF
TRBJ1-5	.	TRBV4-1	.	TGCGCCAGCAGCCAAGATCTACGGGGCCTCAAGGAGCCCCAGCATTTT	CASSQDLRGLKEPQHF
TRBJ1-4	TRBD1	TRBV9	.	TGTGCCAGCAGCGTAGCCCCGTATCCGGGACAGGAAGGTGAAAAACTGTTTTTT	CASSVAPYPGQEGEKLFF
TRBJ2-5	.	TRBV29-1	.	TGCAGCGCCTCGGGGAGGAGAGAGACCCAGTACTTC	CSASGRRETQYF
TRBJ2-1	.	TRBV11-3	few	TGTGCCAGCAGCGCCGGGCCCGGTAGAGTTGAGCAGTTCTTC	CASSAGPGRVEQFF
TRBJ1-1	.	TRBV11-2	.	TGTGCCAGCAGCTTTTACAGAGCTGAAGCTTTCTTT	CASSFYRAEAFF
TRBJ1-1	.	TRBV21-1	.	TGTGCCAGCAGCAAAGTGATAAGGGGAAGGGGCACTGAAGCTTTCTTT	CASSKVIRGRGTEAFF
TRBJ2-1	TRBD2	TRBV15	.	TGTGCCACCAGCAGAGCCGGGGGGTATGAGCAGTTCTTC	CATSRAGGYEQFF
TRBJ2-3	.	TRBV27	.	TGTGCCAGCAGTTTACGACGTAGCGGTGCCCACACAGATACGCAGTATTTT	CASSLRRSGAHTDTQYF
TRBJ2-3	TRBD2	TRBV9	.	TGTGCCAGCAGCGTAGATCTGGGAGGGTCGGATACGCAGTATTTT	CASSVDLGGSDTQYF
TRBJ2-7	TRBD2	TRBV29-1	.	TGCAGCGTTGGACTAGCGGGAACCTACGAGCAGTACTTC	CSVGLAGTYEQYF
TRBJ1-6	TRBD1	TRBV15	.	TGTGCCACCAGCCGACAGGGGCGGGATTCACCCCTCCACTTT	CATSRQGRDSPLHF
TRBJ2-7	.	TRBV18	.	TGTGCCAGCTCACCAGCAGGGAGGACCTCCTACGAGCAGTACTTC	CASSPAGRTSYEQYF
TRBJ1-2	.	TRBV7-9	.	TGTGCCAGCAGCTCCCCCGACAGATCCCCGAACTATGGCTACACCTTC	CASSSPDRSPNYGYTF
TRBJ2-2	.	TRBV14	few	TGTGCCAGCAGCAAGCGGGACATGGGGATCAACACCGGGGAGCTGTTTTTT	CASSKRDMGINTGELFF
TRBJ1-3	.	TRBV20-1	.	TGCAGTGCTAGAGAGGGCCTTGGTTTTGGAAACACCATATATTTT	CSAREGLGFGNTIYF
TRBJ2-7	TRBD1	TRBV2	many	TGTGCCATGCGGACAGGGGGCTCCTACGAGCAGTACTTC	CAMRTGGSYEQYF